The 32 T cell receptor beta chains given below trace back to one sample, sequenced in a study of blood T cells in healthy people across ages. Next came a second PCR, run for about 6 to 11 cycles, which used a sample-barcoded 5' primer along with a J-beta primer mix. TCRdb reprocessed the 5' RACE reads via MiXCR and lists one record per CDR3 protein. There are 1.8 million or so distinct CDR3 sequences in the sample; about two fifths occur only once, and more than 20% lies in the top ten. Material: blood. These receptors all stem from a human donor in good health.

The rearrangement joins TRBV28 to TRBJ1-2, with 7 positions matching TRBD1. With V trimmed by 5 bases and J by 1 base, 10 bases remained unmatched. Germline V gene data show CDR1 as MDHEN and CDR2 as SYDVKM. CDR3 length: 16 amino acids. The CDR3 sequence is CASSILGQQINYGYTF. The CDR3 nucleotides are TGTGCCAGCAGTATCTTGGGACAGCAAATTAACTATGGCTACACCTTC.

The chain carries TRBV3-1 and TRBJ2-7; possibly TRBD1 for D (6 bases). Germline CDR1 is LGHDT and CDR2 is YNNKEL (reference sequence). Trimming took 2 bases from V and 0 from J, leaving 17 bases between them. The CDR3 runs to 17 residues. The CDR3 here is CASSQTPGHRSSYEQYF. CDR3 DNA sequence: TGTGCCAGCAGCCAAACCCCGGGACATCGGAGCTCCTACGAGCAGTACTTC.

Of note for this clonotype: A read error may produce the germline difference seen at one junction end. This chain joins TRBV5-4 and TRBJ1-4, with no clear D. Germline V CDR1 and CDR2: SGHNT, YYREEE (reference sequence). The CDR3 has 14 amino acids. DNA for the CDR3: TGTGCCAGCAGCTTTACGCCGTGGAACGAAAAACGGTTTTTT. Amino acid sequence: CASSFTPWNEKRFF.

As regards this clonotype: A much larger clonotype is one base distant, so this may be a read error. The chain has TRBV20-1 and TRBJ2-7, with D perhaps given as TRBD1 or TRBD2 (6 bases each). This CDR3 contains 16 residues. In germline, CDR1 is DFQATT, CDR2 SNEGSKA (reference sequence). The CDR3 protein is CSAGDLGGPSSYEQYF. CDR3 coding DNA: TGCAGTGCTGGAGATCTTGGGGGGCCCAGCTCCTACGAGCAGTACTTC.

Details on this clonotype: Germline and junction disagree at one end, which may indicate a read error. The J gene is TRBJ2-3, the V gene TRBV29-1, with 12 bases fitting TRBD1. CDR1 is SQVTM, CDR2 ANQGSEA, per germline. This CDR3 spans 14 amino acids. The CDR3 bases are TGCAGCGCGTGGGACAGGGGGCACACGGATACGCGGTATTTT. As protein: CSAWDRGHTDTRYF.

The chain is built from TRBV7-3 and TRBJ2-3, with D uncertain. Trimming stripped 3 bases from V and 6 bases from J, with 10 bases between. The germline V gene encodes CDR1 SGHTA and CDR2 FQGTGA. The CDR3 is 13 amino acids. CDR3 amino acids: CASSLKAFDTQYF. CDR3 in DNA: TGTGCCAGCAGCTTGAAAGCGTTCGATACGCAGTATTTT.

The table lists this clonotype with a few counts. DNA of the CDR3: TGTGCCAGCAGTTTCAGACGAAACTATGGCTACACCTTC. This codes for CASSFRRNYGYTF. The V gene is TRBV12-3 or TRBV12-4, the J gene TRBJ1-2; D not certain. This CDR3 region has 13 residues. Between the trimmed V and J ends, which lost 3 bases and 2 bases, there was a span of 7 bases.

The chain combines TRBV13 with TRBJ2-1; D may correspond to TRBD1 or TRBD2 (5 bases each). V lost 2 bases to trimming and J lost 9 bases, with 8 bases between them. This CDR3 region has 12 residues. The V gene's germline CDR1 is PRHDT and CDR2 FYEKMQ (reference sequence). DNA of the CDR3: TGTGCCAGCAGCTTAAAGAGGGGTGAGCAGTTCTTC. As protein: CASSLKRGEQFF. The full variable domain, with the rest looked up from reference TRBV13 and TRBJ2-1, is AAGVIQSPRHLIKEKRETATLKCYPIPRHDTVYWYQQGPGQDPQFLISFYEKMQSDKGSIPDRFSAQQFSDYHSELNMSSLELGDSALYFCASSLKRGEQFFGPGTRLTVL.

This sequence joins TRBV6-5 and TRBJ2-3, with no clear D. CDR1 is MNHEY and CDR2 is SVGAGI in the germline V gene. Deletions cut 0 bases from V and 1 base from J, with 14 bases between. The length of the CDR3 is 17 residues. DNA for the CDR3: TGTGCCAGCAGTTACTCGGGTGGATCCATTCGCACAGATACGCAGTATTTT. Its translation is CASSYSGGSIRTDTQYF.

The gene calls are TRBV30 and TRBJ1-1; D might be TRBD1 (5 bases). Trimming removed 0 bases at V and 4 bases at J, with 12 bases between. The germline V gene encodes CDR1 GTSNPN and CDR2 SVGIG (reference sequence). The CDR3 has 14 residues. CDR3 nucleotides: TGTGCCTGGAGTGTACTTTCGGGGGGCACTGAAGCTTTCTTT. This translates into CAWSVLSGGTEAFF.

The V call is TRBV19, the J call TRBJ2-5; no clear D. CDR1 and CDR2 from the germline V gene are LNHDA and SQIVND (reference sequence). The V end lost 5 bases, the J end lost 11 bases, and 15 bases lay between the germline ends. The CDR3 sequence is 12 residues long. CDR3 residues: CASSPINGHQYF. The CDR3 DNA follows: TGTGCCAGTAGTCCGATTAATGGTCATCAGTACTTC.

This clonotype was detected many times. The chain links TRBV5-5 to TRBJ2-5, with unresolved D. V gave up 1 base and J gave up 2 bases, with 6 bases separating them. The CDR3 contains 13 residues. Germline values: CDR1 SGHKS, CDR2 YYEKEE (reference sequence). CDR3: CASSLPGQETQYF. The CDR3 nucleotides are TGTGCCAGCAGCTTGCCGGGTCAAGAGACCCAGTACTTC.

A word on this clonotype: This may arise from a read error, as a much more abundant clone is one base away. The chain uses TRBV20-1 and TRBJ1-2, with TRBD1 as a possible D gene (5 bases). Germline V gene lookup returns CDR1 DFQATT and CDR2 SNEGSKA (reference sequence). V shed 6 bases and J shed 2 bases, with 10 bases lying between them. The CDR3 runs to 12 residues. DNA of the CDR3: TGCAGTGCCGGGGCAGGGAACTATGGCTACACCTTC. Translation gives CSAGAGNYGYTF.

This clonotype was counted only a few times. Sequence at one end of the junction differs from germline and may be a read error. The rearrangement links TRBV6-2 or TRBV6-3 to TRBJ1-6; D gene ambiguous. This CDR3 is built from 16 residues. CDR1 is MNHEY, CDR2 SVGEGT, per germline. The CDR3, as DNA: TGTGCCAGCAGTCTATCAGGTCCCTTCGACAATTCGCCCCTCCACTTT. Translation: CASSLSGPFDNSPLHF.

This chain joins TRBV27 and TRBJ1-5; D call uncertain. This CDR3 region has 14 residues. Trimming left V 2 bases short and J 0 bases short, with 5 bases between. The V gene's germline CDR1 is MNHEY and CDR2 SMNVEV (reference sequence). CDR3 region: CASSLDYSNQPQHF. The CDR3 DNA follows: TGTGCCAGCAGTTTAGATTATAGCAATCAGCCCCAGCATTTT.

The genes are TRBV9 and TRBJ2-1; D is perhaps TRBD2 (6 bases). Germline lookup yields CDR1 SGDLS and CDR2 YYNGEE. The CDR3 spans 15 residues. The V and J ends lost 3 bases and 0 bases respectively, with 10 bases between them. Here the CDR3 reads CASSGDGSSYNEQFF. DNA of the CDR3: TGTGCCAGCAGCGGTGACGGGAGCTCCTACAATGAGCAGTTCTTC.

V gene TRBV9 combines with J gene TRBJ1-2, with TRBD1 as a possible D gene (6 bases). CDR3 length equals 16 residues. V was trimmed by 0 bases and J by 3 bases, leaving 15 bases between them. Germline CDR1 SGDLS, CDR2 YYNGEE. This CDR3 reads CASSVVPSDRYYGYTF. Here the CDR3 DNA reads TGTGCCAGCAGCGTAGTCCCATCGGACAGATACTATGGCTACACCTTC. Full variable domain (remainder filled in from reference TRBV9 and TRBJ1-2): DSGVTQTPKHLITATGQRVTLRCSPRSGDLSVYWYQQSLDQGLQFLIQYYNGEERAKGNILERFSAQQFPDLHSELNLSSLELGDSALYFCASSVVPSDRYYGYTFGSGTRLTVV.

The sample holds one count of this clonotype. A junction end diverges from the germline sequence, so it may reflect a read error. The J gene is TRBJ2-2, the V gene TRBV6-2 or TRBV6-3, with D tentatively TRBD2 (5 bases). The CDR3 length is 16 residues. The germline CDR1 and CDR2 sequences are MNHEY and SVGEGT. In DNA, the CDR3 is TGTGCCAGCAGTTACTCGACCGGGCGGTACACCGGGGAGCGGTTTTTT. This sequence encodes CASSYSTGRYTGERFF.

The chain carries TRBV7-3 and TRBJ1-1; D ambiguous. The CDR3 has 16 amino acids. Germline lookup yields CDR1 SGHTA and CDR2 FQGTGA. V shed 1 base and J shed 0 bases, with 12 bases lying between them. The CDR3 reads CASSLNPGAVNTEAFF. For the CDR3, the DNA is TGTGCCAGCAGCTTAAACCCAGGAGCGGTGAACACTGAAGCTTTCTTT.

The chain employs TRBV7-9 and TRBJ2-5; the match to TRBD1 covers 8 bases. The CDR3 length is 14 residues. The germline V gene encodes CDR1 SEHNR and CDR2 FQNEAQ (reference sequence). V lost 6 bases and J lost 4; bases outside the gene matches: 7. CDR3 residues: CASSQQGVGETQYF. For the CDR3, the DNA is TGTGCCAGCAGTCAACAGGGGGTTGGAGAGACCCAGTACTTC. The whole variable domain, remainder taken from reference TRBV7-9 and TRBJ2-5, is DTGVSQNPRHKITKRGQNVTFRCDPISEHNRLYWYRQTLGQGPEFLTYFQNEAQLEKSRLLSDRFSAERPKGSFSTLEIQRTEQGDSAMYLCASSQQGVGETQYFGPGTRLLVL.

This clonotype was detected many times. The gene calls are TRBV5-1 and TRBJ2-1; perhaps TRBD1 as D (6 bases). V lost 0 bases and J 2 bases, leaving 6 bases between the germline ends. Germline CDR1 SGHRS, CDR2 YFSETQ. The CDR3 totals 14 residues. The CDR3 sequence is CASSLGDTYNEQFF. The CDR3 DNA reads TGCGCCAGCAGCTTGGGGGACACCTACAATGAGCAGTTCTTC.

The chain couples TRBV20-1 to TRBJ2-1; D is perhaps TRBD1 or TRBD2 (5 bases each). The DNA matches TRBJ2-7 better at its end, which makes the J call doubtful. The length of the CDR3 is 15 residues. From germline, CDR1 is DFQATT and CDR2 SNEGSKA (reference sequence). The DNA for the CDR3 is TGCAGTGCTTCCCGGGACCCCAGCTCCTACAATGAGCAGTACTTC. Translation: CSASRDPSSYNEQYF.

This clonotype has a handful of counts. V and J are TRBV7-8 and TRBJ2-7, with 7 bases fitting TRBD1. This CDR3 spans 15 amino acids. The germline gives CDR1 SGHVS, CDR2 FQNEAQ. J was trimmed by 3 bases and V by 0 bases; bases with no gene match: 5. The CDR3 spells CASSLAGAGGYEQYF. The CDR3 bases are TGTGCCAGCAGCTTAGCGGGGGCAGGGGGCTACGAGCAGTACTTC.

The chain is built from TRBV7-2 and TRBJ1-5; D possibly corresponds to TRBD1 (5 bases). Germline CDR1 SGHTA, CDR2 FQGNSA. Trimming took off 9 bases at V and 6 bases at J, with 12 bases between the two ends. The CDR3 has 12 amino acids. The CDR3 loop is CASSMGGQPQHF. The CDR3, as DNA: TGTGCCAGTAGTATGGGGGGTCAGCCCCAGCATTTT.

This clonotype was detected a few times. The rearrangement uses TRBV11-2 and TRBJ2-4, with TRBD1 matching 7 bases. With 0 bases clipped from V and 4 bases from J, the junction kept 12 bases outside the gene matches. The CDR3 is 18 amino acids. The germline CDR1 and CDR2 sequences are SGHAT and FQNNGV. The CDR3 sequence is CASSLDPNGDRPKNIQYF. Here the CDR3 DNA reads TGTGCCAGCAGCTTAGACCCCAACGGGGACAGACCGAAAAACATTCAGTACTTC. Filled out from reference TRBV11-2 and TRBJ2-4, the complete variable domain reads EAGVAQSPRYKIIEKRQSVAFWCNPISGHATLYWYQQILGQGPKLLIQFQNNGVVDDSQLPKDRFSAERLKGVDSTLKIQPAKLEDSAVYLCASSLDPNGDRPKNIQYFGAGTRLSVL.

V usage is TRBV29-1 and J usage is TRBJ1-2, with unresolved D. V was clipped by 7 bases and J by 4 bases, with 16 bases between them. This CDR3 has 13 amino acids. Germline V gives CDR1 SQVTM, CDR2 ANQGSEA. CDR3 sequence reads: CSASWERGYGYTF. Written as DNA, the CDR3 is TGCAGCGCCTCCTGGGAACGGGGCTATGGCTACACCTTC.

This clonotype appeared a few times. The J gene is TRBJ2-5, the V gene TRBV6-5, with D tentatively TRBD1 (6 bases). This CDR3 region has 16 residues. Trimming removed 2 bases at V and 2 bases at J, with 15 bases between. Germline values: CDR1 MNHEY, CDR2 SVGAGI. The CDR3 bases are TGTGCCAGCAGTTACAGGGGGTCTATCGGACAAGAGACCCAGTACTTC. This sequence encodes CASSYRGSIGQETQYF.

This chain links TRBV7-2 with TRBJ2-3; TRBD2 aligns across 9 bases. Trimming at V came to 4 bases and at J to 2 bases, leaving 7 bases not matched to a gene. CDR3 length: 16 residues. CDR1 SGHTA and CDR2 FQGNSA come from the germline V gene. The DNA for the CDR3 is TGTGCCAGCAGCTGGGGGTCTAGCGGGGTCACAGATACGCAGTATTTT. This sequence encodes CASSWGSSGVTDTQYF.

The chain links TRBV6-6 to TRBJ1-1, with D tentatively TRBD1 (5 bases). The germline CDR1 and CDR2 sequences are MNHNY and SVGAGI (reference sequence). This CDR3 spans 13 amino acids. Between the trimmed V and J ends, which lost 7 bases and 4 bases, there was a span of 13 bases. The CDR3 is CASINRLSTEAFF. The CDR3 DNA reads TGTGCCAGCATAAACAGGTTGTCCACTGAAGCTTTCTTT.

The CDR3 DNA follows: TGCAGCGTTGAAGTCAGGAGTAGGGGGGAGACCCAGTACTTC. Translation: CSVEVRSRGETQYF. The genes are TRBV29-1 and TRBJ2-5; maybe TRBD1 (6 bases). The CDR3 consists of 14 residues. CDR1 is SQVTM and CDR2 is ANQGSEA in the germline V gene. V was pared by 1 base and J by 5 bases, with 14 bases between. The complete variable domain, with remaining parts taken from reference TRBV29-1 and TRBJ2-5, reads SAVISQKPSRDICQRGTSLTIQCQVDSQVTMMFWYRQQPGQSLTLIATANQGSEATYESGFVIDKFPISRPNLTFSTLTVSNMSPEDSSIYLCSVEVRSRGETQYFGPGTRLLVL.

The rearrangement links TRBV7-3 to TRBJ2-7; D gene unclear. V shed 1 base and J shed 3 bases, with 13 bases lying between them. CDR3 length: 15 residues. The germline V gene encodes CDR1 SGHTA and CDR2 FQGTGA. The chain's CDR3 is CASSLNGGSDYEQYF. The CDR3 DNA is TGTGCCAGCAGCTTAAACGGTGGCAGCGACTACGAGCAGTACTTC. The variable domain in full, with the rest retrieved from reference TRBV7-3 and TRBJ2-7, is GAGVSQTPSNKVTEKGKYVELRCDPISGHTALYWYRQSLGQGPEFLIYFQGTGAADDSGLPNDRFFAVRPEGSVSTLKIQRTERGDSAVYLCASSLNGGSDYEQYFGPGTRLTVT.

V is TRBV6-5 and J is TRBJ2-5, with D unresolved. Trimming left V 2 bases short and J 1 base short, with 8 bases between. From germline, CDR1 is MNHEY and CDR2 SVGAGI. CDR3 length: 14 amino acids. CDR3 nucleotide sequence: TGTGCCAGCAGTTACGATTCTGGCCAAGAGACCCAGTACTTC. It specifies CASSYDSGQETQYF.